The rows below give T cell receptor beta chains drawn from one sample of a study of OX40 agonist ivuxolimab in advanced cancers. Produced via immunoSEQ multiplex PCR; TCRdb's table is partial and in-frame only. The data show some 75,000 clones, with roughly 83% seen just once and more than 2% held by the top ten. The sequenced sample was CD4+ or CD8+ T cells sorted from blood, obtained in a trial of the OX40 agonist ivuxolimab. The receptors shown here come from an adult with an advanced solid tumor such as melanoma, head and neck, liver or kidney cancer. CDR3s include the opening cysteine and the closing phenylalanine or tryptophan. Fields, in order: J gene, V gene, clone size, CDR3 protein. Clone size, where shown, is once, few, many, or a class for clones that have expanded.

>TRBJ2-3|TRBV4-1|-
CASSFSGGETGSTDTQYF
>TRBJ1-2|TRBV7-2|-
CASSLQANYGYTF
>TRBJ1-5|TRBV11-2|-
CASSYTPQHF
>TRBJ1-1|TRBV4-2|few
CASSHTGEAFF
>TRBJ2-7|TRBV7-9|-
CASSLTSGRSGEQYF
>TRBJ2-1|TRBV18|-
CASSLTNGQGRNEQFF
>TRBJ1-5|TRBV6-1|-
CASRKTTGGQPQHF
>TRBJ1-1|TRBV28|-
CASSPPGPGRTEAFF
>TRBJ2-4|TRBV7-2|few
CASSLGPPGPKLNIQYF
>TRBJ1-2|TRBV6-4|-
CASSDSGGKVGYTF
>TRBJ1-2|TRBV6-1|-
CASSDYPRTLATNYGYTF
>TRBJ2-2|TRBV5-1|-
CASSFRLAGATGELFF
>TRBJ2-7|TRBV6-5|-
CASAVGGIGYEQYF
>TRBJ2-2|TRBV12-5|-
CASGLAQPGSGELFF
>TRBJ2-5|TRBV21-1|-
CASSKGGQGYF
>TRBJ1-2|TRBV6-5|-
CASSYGTGNYGYTF
>TRBJ1-3|TRBV27|-
CASSFSSGISGNTIYF
>TRBJ2-2|TRBV7-9|-
CASSITGPGELFF
>TRBJ2-2|TRBV11-2|once
CASSPPTGVDTGELFF
>TRBJ1-2|TRBV29-1|-
CSVWDRAVYGYTF
>TRBJ2-2|TRBV28|-
CASSSTGLTNTGELFF
>TRBJ1-5|TRBV30|once
CAWSVGGRFNQPQHF
>TRBJ2-1|TRBV15|-
CATSRELAGANEQFF
>TRBJ2-3|TRBV19|few
CASTPHASTDTQYF
>TRBJ2-2|TRBV6-1|-
CASSVSSGSPGELFF
>TRBJ1-2|TRBV29-1|-
CSVMQGLYGYTF
>TRBJ1-3|TRBV2|-
CASRGTGSGNTIYF